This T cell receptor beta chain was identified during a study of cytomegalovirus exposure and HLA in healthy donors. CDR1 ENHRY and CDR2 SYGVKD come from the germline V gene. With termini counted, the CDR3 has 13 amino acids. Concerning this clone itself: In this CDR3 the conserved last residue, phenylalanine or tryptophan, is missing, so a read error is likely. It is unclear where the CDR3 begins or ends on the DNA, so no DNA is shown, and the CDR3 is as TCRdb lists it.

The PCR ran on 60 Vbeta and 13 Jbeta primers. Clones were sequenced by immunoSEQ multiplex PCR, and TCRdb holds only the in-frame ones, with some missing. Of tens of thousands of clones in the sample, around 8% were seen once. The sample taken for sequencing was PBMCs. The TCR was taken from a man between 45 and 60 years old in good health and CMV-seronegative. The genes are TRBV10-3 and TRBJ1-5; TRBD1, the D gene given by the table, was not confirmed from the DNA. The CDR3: CATTGQKNQPKHL.